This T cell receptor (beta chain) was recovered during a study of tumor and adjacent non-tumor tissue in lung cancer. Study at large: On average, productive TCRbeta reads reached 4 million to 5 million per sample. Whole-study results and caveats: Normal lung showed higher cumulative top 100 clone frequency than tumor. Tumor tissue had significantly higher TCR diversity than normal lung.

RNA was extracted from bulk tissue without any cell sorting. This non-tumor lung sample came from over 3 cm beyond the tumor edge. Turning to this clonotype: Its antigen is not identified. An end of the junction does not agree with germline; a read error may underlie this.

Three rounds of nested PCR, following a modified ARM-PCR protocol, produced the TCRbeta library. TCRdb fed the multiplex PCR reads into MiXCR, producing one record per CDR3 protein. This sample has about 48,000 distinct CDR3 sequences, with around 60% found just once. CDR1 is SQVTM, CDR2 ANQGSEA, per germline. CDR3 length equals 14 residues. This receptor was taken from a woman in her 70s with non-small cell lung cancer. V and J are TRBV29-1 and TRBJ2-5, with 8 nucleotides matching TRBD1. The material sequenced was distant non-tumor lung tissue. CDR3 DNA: TGCAGCGCCGCGCAAGGGACAGGCCAAGAGACCCAGCACTTC. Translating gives CSAAQGTGQETQHF.